This is a list of T cell receptor beta chains from one sample in a study of long-term antiretroviral therapy in people with HIV. Clones were sequenced by immunoSEQ multiplex PCR, and TCRdb holds only the in-frame ones, with some missing. The sample holds over 9,000 clones, around 77% seen once. The input for sequencing was unsorted PBMCs, taken 0.4 years before starting antiretroviral therapy. These receptor sequences come from a man aged 25 to 40 with HIV. Both conserved end residues are part of each CDR3. Each record gives: D gene, V gene, clone size, J gene, CDR3 protein, CDR3 DNA. D genes are given only for firm matches. Part of the rows lack a size; the others show once, few, many or a class for expanded clones.

-,TRBV15,once,TRBJ1-5,CATSRDRGVNQPQHF,TGTGCCACCAGCAGAGATAGAGGGGTCAATCAGCCCCAGCATTTT
TRBD1,TRBV16,-,TRBJ1-5,CASSHQGAQQPQHF,TGTGCCAGCAGCCACCAGGGGGCACAGCAGCCCCAGCATTTT
TRBD1,TRBV5-6,-,TRBJ2-7,CASSLWTGIYEQYF,TGTGCCAGCAGCTTATGGACAGGGATCTACGAGCAGTACTTC
TRBD1,TRBV2,-,TRBJ1-3,CASSASVGTGRNTIYF,TGTGCCAGCAGTGCCTCTGTCGGGACAGGGAGAAACACCATATATTTT
TRBD1,TRBV6-1,-,TRBJ1-2,CANGQGYGYTF,TGTGCCAACGGACAGGGCTATGGCTACACCTTC
TRBD1,TRBV18,-,TRBJ1-2,CASSPTGGNYGYTF,TGTGCCAGCTCCCCGACAGGGGGGAACTATGGCTACACCTTC
TRBD1,TRBV9,-,TRBJ2-7,CASSVGGTAAYEQYF,TGTGCCAGCAGCGTAGGGGGGACAGCTGCCTACGAGCAGTACTTC
-,TRBV5-5,-,TRBJ2-7,CASSFGNQKQYF,TGTGCCAGCAGCTTCGGCAACCAGAAGCAGTACTTC
-,TRBV7-8,-,TRBJ1-2,CASSLDTGNGYTF,TGTGCCAGCAGCCTGGATACAGGGAATGGCTACACCTTC
-,TRBV5-4,-,TRBJ2-1,CASSLLGHEQFF,TGTGCCAGCAGCTTGTTGGGGCATGAGCAGTTCTTC
TRBD2,TRBV29-1,medium-sized,TRBJ2-7,CSVFGLAGGPPSYEQYF,TGCAGCGTCTTCGGACTAGCGGGGGGTCCCCCTTCCTACGAGCAGTACTTC
-,TRBV2,few,TRBJ2-7,CASSAATGLWQYF,TGTGCCAGCAGCGCCGCGACAGGACTTTGGCAGTACTTC
TRBD2,TRBV10-3,medium-sized,TRBJ2-7,CAIQPGLAGGREQYF,TGTGCCATCCAGCCCGGACTAGCGGGGGGGCGGGAGCAGTACTTC
TRBD1,TRBV5-4,-,TRBJ1-1,CASSRGTGGRSEAFF,TGTGCCAGCAGCCGGGGGACAGGGGGCCGCTCTGAAGCTTTCTTT
TRBD1,TRBV5-4,-,TRBJ1-1,CASSSTGTSEAFF,TGTGCCAGCAGCTCGACAGGGACTTCTGAAGCTTTCTTT
-,TRBV6-6,-,TRBJ2-7,CASTVGEGQETYEQYF,TGTGCCAGCACCGTAGGGGAGGGACAGGAAACCTACGAGCAGTACTTC
-,TRBV27,-,TRBJ2-6,CASAWRAGANVLTF,TGTGCCAGCGCCTGGAGGGCTGGGGCCAACGTCCTGACTTTC
TRBD1,TRBV2,once,TRBJ2-7,CASRESGTAYEQYF,TGTGCCAGCAGAGAATCCGGGACAGCCTACGAGCAGTACTTC
-,TRBV4-3,-,TRBJ1-2,CASSQGWGGNYGYTF,TGCGCCAGCAGCCAAGGGTGGGGCGGGAACTATGGCTACACCTTC
-,TRBV4-1,-,TRBJ1-5,CASSQDRGLGRADQPQHF,TGCGCCAGCAGCCAAGATAGAGGCCTGGGTCGGGCGGATCAGCCCCAGCATTTT
TRBD2,TRBV10-2,-,TRBJ2-1,CASSERGLAGGPNNEQFF,TGCGCCAGCAGTGAGAGAGGACTAGCGGGAGGGCCAAACAATGAGCAGTTCTTC
-,TRBV19,large,TRBJ2-7,CASSIEGSPDEQYF,TGTGCCAGTAGTATAGAAGGGTCCCCTGACGAGCAGTACTTC
TRBD1,TRBV30,-,TRBJ1-4,CAWSLGQANNEKLFF,TGTGCCTGGAGCCTCGGACAGGCTAATAATGAAAAACTGTTTTTT
-,TRBV4-2,-,TRBJ1-6,CASSQDFAVGSPLHF,TGTGCCAGCAGCCAAGATTTTGCAGTAGGGTCACCCCTCCACTTT
TRBD1,TRBV7-9,-,TRBJ1-1,CASSLLGGAGTEAFF,TGTGCCAGCAGCTTATTAGGGGGCGCGGGAACTGAAGCTTTCTTT